This T cell receptor beta chain derives from a study of control samples from healthy donors and cancer patients. This clone was seen just once. This CDR3 is built from 15 residues. Trimming stripped 2 bases from V and 5 bases from J, with 15 bases between. The germline gives CDR1 SEHNR, CDR2 FQNEAQ (reference sequence). Repertoires were generated with immunoSEQ multiplex PCR, while TCRdb's copy carries only in-frame clones and drops some. The table lists 100,000 to 150,000 clones, roughly 92% of them singletons. Material: blood. The TCR was taken from a young man in good health. The J gene is TRBJ2-5, the V gene TRBV7-9; perhaps TRBD1 as D (5 bases). Written as DNA, the CDR3 is TGTGCCAGCAGCTTATTAGGGGTCCCCTCTGAGACCCAGTACTTC. Protein sequence: CASSLLGVPSETQYF.